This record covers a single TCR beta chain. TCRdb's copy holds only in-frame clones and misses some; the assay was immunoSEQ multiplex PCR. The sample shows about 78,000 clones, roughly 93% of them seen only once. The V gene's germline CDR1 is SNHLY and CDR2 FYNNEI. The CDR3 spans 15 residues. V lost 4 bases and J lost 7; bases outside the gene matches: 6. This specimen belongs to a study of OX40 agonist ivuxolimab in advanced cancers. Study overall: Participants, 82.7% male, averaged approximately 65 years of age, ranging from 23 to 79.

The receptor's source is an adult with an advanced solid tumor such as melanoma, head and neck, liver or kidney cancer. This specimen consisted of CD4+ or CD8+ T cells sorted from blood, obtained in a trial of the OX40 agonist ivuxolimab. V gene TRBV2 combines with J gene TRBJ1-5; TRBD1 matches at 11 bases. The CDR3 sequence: CASSAGTGGSQPQHF. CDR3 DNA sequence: TGTGCCAGCAGTGCCGGGACAGGGGGTAGCCAGCCCCAGCATTTT.